The 16 T cell receptor beta chains listed next were all sequenced from one sample in a study of identical twins. TCRdb ran MiXCR on the 5' RACE reads and lists one entry per CDR3 protein. The repertoire holds about 810,000 distinct CDR3 sequences, about 12% seen once, with about 1.5% in the top ten. The sample was also linked to a second study, of yellow fever vaccine responses in identical twins.

Sequencing was performed on PBMCs. The receptors stem from a woman aged 18-30 years in good health.

This clonotype was seen ten or more times. The chain carries TRBV12-3 or TRBV12-4 and TRBJ2-1, with 7 bases that match TRBD2. The V segment lost 6 bases and the J segment 7 bases; nucleotides outside the gene matches: 9. This CDR3 is 14 amino acids long. The CDR3 DNA sequence: TGTGCCAGCAGCTCCTCCAACGGGGGGAATGAGCAGTTCTTC. It yields the protein CASSSSNGGNEQFF.

This clonotype was seen a few times. The chain recombines TRBV5-1 with TRBJ2-1; 12 bases fit TRBD1. Germline lookup yields CDR1 SGHRS and CDR2 YFSETQ. With 3 bases clipped from V and 8 bases from J, the junction kept 6 bases outside the gene matches. The CDR3 has 15 residues. CDR3 nucleotide sequence: TGCGCCAGCAGCTACCGGGACAGGGGGCCCTATGAGCAGTTCTTC. As protein: CASSYRDRGPYEQFF.

Ten or more counts support this clonotype. The CDR3 DNA follows: TGTGCCAGCAGTTTATACAACAAGGCAGGGCGGGATACGCAGTATTTT. Translation gives CASSLYNKAGRDTQYF. The rearrangement links TRBV28 to TRBJ2-3; D is possibly TRBD1 (5 bases). The CDR3 sequence is 16 residues long. The germline CDR1 and CDR2 sequences are MDHEN and SYDVKM. The V and J ends lost 1 base and 6 bases respectively, with 17 bases between them.

The genes are TRBV27 and TRBJ2-1; the match to TRBD1 covers 8 bases. V trimming: 0 bases; J trimming: 3 bases; junction bases outside the gene matches: 4. The CDR3 contains 16 residues. Germline assignment: CDR1 MNHEY and CDR2 SMNVEV (reference sequence). CDR3 amino acids: CASSLSSGQVYNEQFF. DNA of the CDR3: TGTGCCAGCAGTTTATCATCGGGACAGGTCTACAATGAGCAGTTCTTC.

The rearrangement links TRBV6-2 or TRBV6-3 to TRBJ1-2; no reliable D call. The CDR3 loop spans 10 amino acids. Germline CDR1 MNHEY, CDR2 SVGEGT. The V end lost 8 bases, the J end lost 6 bases, and 7 bases lay between the germline ends. In nucleotides, the CDR3 is TGTGCCAGCGGGGATGATGGCTACACCTTC. Translation gives CASGDDGYTF.

This chain connects TRBV11-2 to TRBJ2-1; 7 bases fit TRBD2. Germline-derived CDR1 and CDR2 are SGHAT and FQNNGV. This CDR3 comprises 13 residues. Trimming removed 6 bases from V and 9 bases from J; junction bases left unmatched: 8. The CDR3 DNA sequence: TGTGCCAGCAGATGGGGGGGGACCGGTGAGCAGTTCTTC. This encodes CASRWGGTGEQFF.

The CDR3 sequence: CASEGNTEAFF. The CDR3 DNA follows: TGTGCCAGCGAGGGGAACACTGAAGCTTTCTTT. This chain uses TRBV6-5 with TRBJ1-1; D not certain. This CDR3 is 11 amino acids long. V lost 8 bases and J lost 1, with 5 bases in between. The V gene's germline CDR1 is MNHEY and CDR2 SVGAGI.

DNA of the CDR3: TGTGCCAGCACCCTAGGGCGTAGCGGGAGGGCCTATGAGCAGTTCTTC. Its protein product is CASTLGRSGRAYEQFF. The chain couples TRBV12-3 or TRBV12-4 to TRBJ2-1; 11 positions agree with TRBD2. V lost 7 bases and J lost 8; bases outside the gene matches: 13. The CDR3 has 16 residues.

This clonotype was found many times. J is TRBJ2-5 and V is TRBV4-1; D is uncertain. The length of the CDR3 is 15 residues. V was shortened by 2 bases and J by 1 base, with 11 bases between the two germline ends. Germline-derived CDR1 and CDR2 are MGHRA and YSYEKL. CDR3 region: CASSQPYASQETQYF. The CDR3 bases are TGCGCCAGCAGCCAACCCTACGCTAGCCAAGAGACCCAGTACTTC.

Many counts were recorded for this clonotype. One junction end disagrees with the germline gene, perhaps due to a read error. The genes are TRBV5-1 and TRBJ2-2; no firm D call. The CDR3 runs 13 residues. Germline V CDR1 and CDR2: SGHRS, YFSETQ. CDR3 nucleotide sequence: TGTGCCAGCAGTTTAGGGCAGACCGGGGAGCTGTTTTTT. Protein sequence: CASSLGQTGELFF.

This chain links TRBV3-1 with TRBJ2-1; D might be TRBD1 (6 bases). V dropped 0 bases and J dropped 4 bases, with 10 bases sitting between them. The CDR3 contains 15 residues. Germline lookup yields CDR1 LGHDT and CDR2 YNNKEL (reference sequence). CDR3 sequence: CASSQEGTTYNEQFF. The CDR3 DNA reads TGTGCCAGCAGCCAAGAGGGGACAACTTACAATGAGCAGTTCTTC.

The table lists this clonotype with a few counts. The chain employs TRBV4-2 and TRBJ2-3; D gene uncertain. The length of the CDR3 is 14 residues. V shed 5 bases and J shed 5 bases, with 14 bases lying between them. Germline values: CDR1 LGHNA, CDR2 YNFKEQ. CDR3 in DNA: TGTGCCAGCAGCACCCCATCTCCGGGAGATACGCAGTATTTT. Protein product: CASSTPSPGDTQYF.

The chain employs TRBV20-1 and TRBJ2-7, with 9 bases fitting TRBD2. The CDR3 covers 14 residues. Germline trimming cut 2 bases from V and 6 bases from J; bases unmatched to any gene: 8. CDR1 DFQATT and CDR2 SNEGSKA come from the germline V gene (reference sequence). The CDR3 spells CSARKVAGGAEQYF. CDR3 sequence (DNA): TGCAGTGCTAGAAAGGTTGCGGGAGGGGCCGAGCAGTACTTC.

This clonotype was seen a handful of times. This sequence joins TRBV12-3 or TRBV12-4 and TRBJ1-2, with a possible D match to TRBD1 (5 bases). Trimming stripped 6 bases from V and 7 bases from J, with 21 bases between. This CDR3 has 15 amino acids. The CDR3 spells CASSPRGGGIRGYTF. DNA for the CDR3: TGTGCCAGCAGCCCCCGGGGCGGGGGAATTCGTGGCTACACCTTC.

In this sample, this clonotype turned up a few times. The V call is TRBV6-2 or TRBV6-3, the J call TRBJ2-1; the D gene is possibly TRBD1 (6 bases). The V gene's germline CDR1 is MNHEY and CDR2 SVGEGT. This CDR3 is 14 amino acids long. V lost 3 bases and J 6 bases, leaving 12 bases between the germline ends. CDR3: CASSYDMGANEQFF. The CDR3 DNA follows: TGTGCCAGCAGTTATGACATGGGGGCCAATGAGCAGTTCTTC.

V and J are TRBV9 and TRBJ2-1; D gene uncertain. The CDR3 contains 15 residues. V shed 2 bases and J shed 1 base, with 10 bases lying between them. From germline, CDR1 is SGDLS and CDR2 YYNGEE. The CDR3 bases are TGTGCCAGCAGCGTTGCATTGGAATCCTACAATGAGCAGTTCTTC. Encoded protein: CASSVALESYNEQFF.